Below are 18 T cell receptor beta chains sequenced from a single sample in a study of blood T cells in healthy people across ages. A J-beta primer mix and a sample-barcoded 5' primer were used in a second PCR of roughly 7 to 12 cycles. A single record per CDR3 protein comes from TCRdb applying MiXCR to the 5' RACE reads. This table holds roughly 1,700,000 distinct CDR3 sequences, roughly 27% found once. The sample consisted of blood. The receptors stem from a woman in her thirties in good health.

This clonotype occurred a few times. The V call is TRBV5-1, the J call TRBJ2-1; 8 positions match TRBD1. CDR1 SGHRS and CDR2 YFSETQ come from the germline V gene. J was trimmed by 6 bases and V by 4 bases; bases with no gene match: 9. This CDR3 is built from 15 residues. The CDR3 coding sequence is TGCGCCAGCAGCAAGGGGGACAGGAGCTCCAATGAGCAGTTCTTC. Its translation: CASSKGDRSSNEQFF. The entire variable domain, with the rest obtained from reference TRBV5-1 and TRBJ2-1, is as follows: KAGVTQTPRYLIKTRGQQVTLSCSPISGHRSVSWYQQTPGQGLQFLFEYFSETQRNKGNFPGRFSGRQFSNSRSEMNVSTLELGDSALYLCASSKGDRSSNEQFFGPGTRLTVL.

This clonotype was recorded a few times. The rearrangement links TRBV11-2 to TRBJ2-4, with D unresolved. Germline-derived CDR1 and CDR2 are SGHAT and FQNNGV. V lost 1 base and J lost 13, with 14 bases in between. CDR3 length: 13 residues. CDR3 sequence reads: CASSLGGVPEQYF. The DNA for the CDR3 is TGTGCCAGCAGCTTAGGAGGCGTGCCAGAGCAGTACTTC.

The CDR3 coding sequence is TGCAGTTCTTACCGAGTTATCCGACAGCCCCAGCATTTT. Translated: CSSYRVIRQPQHF. This chain connects TRBV20-1 to TRBJ1-5; D remains ambiguous. CDR1 and CDR2 from the germline V gene are DFQATT and SNEGSKA (reference sequence). CDR3 length: 13 amino acids. V dropped 8 bases and J dropped 7 bases, with 18 bases sitting between them.

The sample holds a few counts of this clonotype. The chain employs TRBV7-9 and TRBJ2-7, with D perhaps matching TRBD1 or TRBD2 (5 bases each). CDR1 is SEHNR and CDR2 is FQNEAQ in the germline V gene (reference sequence). Trimming removed 5 bases at V and 3 bases at J, with 11 bases between. The CDR3 loop spans 13 amino acids. In DNA form, the CDR3 reads TGTGCCAGCAGCCGATGGGACGGCTACGAGCAGTACTTC. The encoded protein is CASSRWDGYEQYF.

This clonotype was observed a few times. The J gene is TRBJ1-6, the V gene TRBV20-1; 7 nucleotides line up with TRBD1. The V and J ends lost 3 bases and 10 bases, in that order; junction bases with no gene match: 9. This CDR3 region has 14 residues. CDR1 DFQATT and CDR2 SNEGSKA come from the germline V gene (reference sequence). CDR3 nucleotides: TGCAGTGCTAGTAGACAGGGAGGGGGATCACCCCTCCACTTT. Its protein is CSASRQGGGSPLHF.

V is TRBV4-3 and J is TRBJ2-7; either TRBD1 or TRBD2 may supply D (6 bases each). The V end was cut by 11 bases, the J end by 5 bases, with 13 bases between. CDR3 length equals 11 residues. The germline V gene has CDR1 LGHNA and CDR2 YSLEER. CDR3: CAPRGEDEQYF. The CDR3 DNA follows: TGCGCCCCAAGGGGGGAGGACGAGCAGTACTTC.

The V and J genes are TRBV9 and TRBJ1-2; D is undetermined. Trimming took 3 bases from V and 4 from J, leaving 16 bases between them. Germline V gene lookup returns CDR1 SGDLS and CDR2 YYNGEE. This CDR3 has 15 residues. The CDR3 sequence: CASSGAIEDFYGYTF. Written as DNA, the CDR3 is TGTGCCAGCAGCGGAGCTATTGAGGATTTCTATGGCTACACCTTC.

About this clonotype: A much larger clone differs by one base, so this may be a read error. The CDR3 here is CASSPDQTSYNEQYF. In DNA, the CDR3 is TGTGCCAGCAGCCCCGACCAGACTTCCTACAATGAGCAGTACTTC. The J gene is TRBJ2-1, the V gene TRBV7-7; unclear D gene. The assigned J gene may be wrong: the sequence end matches TRBJ2-7 better. The germline CDR1 and CDR2 sequences are SSHAT and FNYEAQ (reference sequence). The CDR3 runs to 15 residues.

The rearrangement links TRBV11-2 to TRBJ2-1; 10 bases are shared with TRBD2. The V gene end was trimmed by 1 base and the J gene end by 9 bases; junction bases not matched to a gene: 6. Germline-derived CDR1 and CDR2 are SGHAT and FQNNGV. The CDR3 extends over 15 amino acids. Written as DNA, the CDR3 is TGTGCCAGCAGCTTAGTTTTCCTAGCGGGAGTTGAGCAGTTCTTC. This gives the protein CASSLVFLAGVEQFF.

This clonotype has just a few counts. This sequence joins TRBV5-1 and TRBJ2-1, with D possibly TRBD2 on 5 matching bases. This CDR3 has 14 amino acids. Germline V gene sequence: CDR1 SGHRS, CDR2 YFSETQ. The V and J ends lost 3 bases and 7 bases respectively, with 14 bases between them. CDR3 nucleotide sequence: TGCGCCAGCAGCTCACGCGGGTGTAGGAATGAGCAGTTCTTC. It encodes CASSSRGCRNEQFF.

This clonotype has more than one count but fewer than ten. The rearrangement uses TRBV15 and TRBJ2-2; D unclear. V gave up 0 bases and J gave up 5 bases, with 4 bases separating them. Germline loops: CDR1 LNHNV, CDR2 YYDKDF (reference sequence). There are 13 residues in the CDR3. In DNA form, the CDR3 reads TGTGCCACCAGCAGAGATGTGACCGGGGAGCTGTTTTTT. Translation gives CATSRDVTGELFF.

CDR3 sequence: CASSLEPGLDWNEQYF. Here the CDR3 DNA reads TGCGCCAGCAGCTTAGAACCAGGGCTTGACTGGAATGAGCAGTACTTC. The V call is TRBV5-1, the J call TRBJ2-5, with D possibly matching TRBD1 (5 bases). The ends were cut back, 2 bases at V and 11 bases at J, with 25 bases in the middle. From germline, CDR1 is SGHRS and CDR2 YFSETQ. This CDR3 has 16 residues.

Many counts were recorded for this clonotype. The chain carries TRBV20-1 and TRBJ2-5; possibly TRBD1 for D (11 bases). Trimming pared 5 bases from V and 2 bases from J, leaving 30 bases between. The CDR3 has 19 residues. CDR1 is DFQATT, CDR2 SNEGSKA, per germline (reference sequence). This CDR3 reads CSAPTGQGEGLAVQETQYF. In nucleotides, the CDR3 is TGCAGTGCTCCTACGGGACAGGGGGAAGGACTAGCGGTACAAGAGACCCAGTACTTC.

There are many counts of this clonotype. A read error may produce the germline difference seen at one junction end. V and J are TRBV12-3 or TRBV12-4 and TRBJ2-1, with D maybe TRBD2 (6 bases). The CDR3 is made up of 16 amino acids. The CDR3 loop reads CASSLDDTGARNEQFF. The DNA of the CDR3 is TGTGCCAGCAGCTTAGACGACACGGGAGCCCGTAATGAGCAGTTCTTC.

The CDR3, as DNA: TGTGCCAGCACCCATGGATTAGCGGGACTGGGAGAGCAGTACTTC. Its translation: CASTHGLAGLGEQYF. The gene calls are TRBV12-3 or TRBV12-4 and TRBJ2-4; 8 bases map to TRBD2. V gave up 7 bases and J gave up 13 bases; unmatched junction bases: 18. This CDR3 contains 15 residues.

This clonotype appeared a few times. The chain employs TRBV2 and TRBJ2-2; D may be TRBD1 (6 bases). Per the germline V gene, CDR1 is SNHLY and CDR2 is FYNNEI. The CDR3 spans 15 residues. Trimming cost V 5 bases and J 6 bases, with 16 bases left between them. The CDR3: CASSPFLQGSGELFF. The CDR3 DNA reads TGTGCCAGCAGTCCTTTTTTACAGGGATCCGGGGAGCTGTTTTTT.

The chain joins TRBV12-5 to TRBJ1-5; D is undetermined. The CDR3 is 17 residues long. The germline V gene has CDR1 LGHNT and CDR2 FRNRAP. Trimming removed 0 bases from V and 5 bases from J, with 17 bases in between. The CDR3: CASGLVLLRQYDQPQHF. CDR3 nucleotides: TGTGCTAGTGGTTTGGTACTACTCCGGCAGTACGATCAGCCCCAGCATTTT.

As for this clonotype: It may be a read error: a sequence one base away is much more abundant. This chain joins TRBV10-3 and TRBJ2-1; D perhaps matches TRBD1 (5 bases). Trimming shortened V by 0 bases and J by 8 bases, and 11 bases separated the two germline ends. The CDR3 is 14 residues long. The V gene's germline CDR1 is ENHRY and CDR2 SYGVKD. In DNA, the CDR3 is TGTGCCATCAGTGAGTCGACACAGGTACATGAGCAGTTCTTC. This sequence encodes CAISESTQVHEQFF.